These 17 T cell receptor beta chains share one sample of origin, sequenced in a study of blood T cell repertoires in COVID-19. The data were produced by immunoSEQ multiplex PCR, yet TCRdb's version contains in-frame clones alone and is incomplete. The table lists about 220,000 clones, 84% of them singletons, with approximately 6.8% in the top ten. The sample comprised PBMCs or T cells enriched from blood (not recorded which). The receptors derive from a woman in her forties who had recovered from COVID-19.

V is TRBV19 and J is TRBJ1-1; 7 bases are a match to TRBD1. Trimming took 6 bases from V and 5 from J; bases not matched to a gene: 9. This CDR3 has 14 amino acids. Germline V gene data show CDR1 as LNHDA and CDR2 as SQIVND (reference sequence). CDR3 sequence reads: CASRHTGAPTEAFF. The DNA for the CDR3 is TGTGCCAGTAGGCATACAGGGGCCCCAACTGAAGCTTTCTTT.

This chain links TRBV19 with TRBJ2-7; tentatively, D is TRBD2 (7 bases). V gave up 3 bases and J gave up 6 bases, with 24 bases separating them. CDR3 length: 17 amino acids. Per germline, CDR1 LNHDA and CDR2 SQIVND (reference sequence). CDR3 nucleotides: TGTGCCAGTAGTATTTTGGGACCACACGCGGGGGCTAGCGAGCAGTACTTC. As protein: CASSILGPHAGASEQYF.

This clone has a single count. In nucleotides, the CDR3 is TGTGCCAGCAGTTACACTACGGCACCCGGGGAGCTGTTTTTT. Amino acids: CASSYTTAPGELFF. The chain is built from TRBV6-2 or TRBV6-3 and TRBJ2-2; D ambiguous. The CDR3 extends over 14 amino acids. Germline-derived CDR1 and CDR2 are MNHEY and SVGEGT. V dropped 2 bases and J dropped 6 bases, with 10 bases sitting between them.

The chain couples TRBV5-5 to TRBJ1-2, with D possibly matching TRBD1 (6 bases). The CDR3 has 15 amino acids. Germline V gene sequence: CDR1 SGHKS, CDR2 YYEKEE (reference sequence). V lost 2 bases to trimming and J lost 9 bases, with 20 bases between them. DNA of the CDR3: TGTGCCAGCAGCTTTGGACAGATGACTACCGATAGCTACACCTTC. Protein sequence: CASSFGQMTTDSYTF.

The chain uses TRBV19 and TRBJ2-1; 9 bases fit TRBD2. The CDR3 runs 13 residues. The ends lost 7 bases at V and 5 bases at J; junction bases unmatched: 3. Germline lookup yields CDR1 LNHDA and CDR2 SQIVND (reference sequence). The CDR3: CASTAGGNNEQFF. DNA for the CDR3: TGTGCCAGTACTGCGGGAGGGAACAATGAGCAGTTCTTC. Looking up the rest from reference TRBV19 and TRBJ2-1 gives the full variable domain: DGGITQSPKYLFRKEGQNVTLSCEQNLNHDAMYWYRQDPGQGLRLIYYSQIVNDFQKGDIAEGYSVSREKKESFPLTVTSAQKNPTAFYLCASTAGGNNEQFFGPGTRLTVL.

This chain links TRBV28 with TRBJ2-2; D is perhaps TRBD2 (7 bases). Trimming took off 5 bases at V and 6 bases at J, with 16 bases between the two ends. From germline, CDR1 is MDHEN and CDR2 SYDVKM. The CDR3 length is 15 residues. The CDR3: CASSTWGGAAGELFF. Here the CDR3 DNA reads TGTGCCAGCAGTACCTGGGGGGGGGCTGCCGGGGAGCTGTTTTTT.

The chain is built from TRBV7-3 and TRBJ1-5; 10 nucleotides agree with TRBD1. The CDR3 consists of 19 residues. Per germline, CDR1 SGHTA and CDR2 FQGTGA. With 6 bases clipped from V and 1 base from J, the junction kept 15 bases outside the gene matches. Written as DNA, the CDR3 is TGTGCCAGCAGACTCGCAACTCTGACAGGGGGCATGAGCAATCAGCCCCAGCATTTT. It specifies CASRLATLTGGMSNQPQHF.

For the CDR3, the DNA is TGCGCCAGCAGCCCATCCGGGACAGCCTCCTCTGGGGCCAACGTCCTGACTTTC. The encoded protein is CASSPSGTASSGANVLTF. This sequence joins TRBV5-1 and TRBJ2-6, with 7 bases that match TRBD1. The V segment lost 4 bases and the J segment 0 bases; nucleotides outside the gene matches: 10. Germline V gene sequence: CDR1 SGHRS, CDR2 YFSETQ. The CDR3 length is 18 residues.

This clone was observed a single time. The chain links TRBV7-6 to TRBJ2-7, with TRBD2 identical over 7 bases. This CDR3 spans 15 amino acids. Germline-derived CDR1 and CDR2 are SGHVS and FNYEAQ. Unmatched junction bases numbered 9, after V lost 5 bases and J lost 2 bases. As DNA, the CDR3 is TGTGCCAGCAGCCATGGACTAGGAGGGACCTACGAGCAGTACTTC. It yields the protein CASSHGLGGTYEQYF.

This clone turned up a few times. This chain connects TRBV21-1 to TRBJ2-3; TRBD1, the table's D call, was not compared with the DNA. TRBV21-1 is a pseudogene. The CDR3 has 14 amino acids. The CDR3 nucleotides read TGTGCCAGCAGCTACGGACAGGGTCCGGATACGCAGTATTTT. This gives the protein CASSYGQGPDTQYF.

The gene calls are TRBV6-5 and TRBJ1-6; 8 nucleotides match TRBD1. The CDR3 sequence is 16 residues long. The germline V gene has CDR1 MNHEY and CDR2 SVGAGI. V was clipped by 4 bases and J by 6 bases; unmatched bases: 8. The CDR3 DNA is TGTGCCAGCAGTTTAAAACCGGGACAGGTTAATTCACCCCTCCACTTT. Its protein product is CASSLKPGQVNSPLHF.

This chain links TRBV5-1 with TRBJ1-1, with unresolved D. Germline CDR1 reads SGHRS; CDR2 reads YFSETQ. The CDR3 extends over 15 amino acids. The V end was cut by 0 bases, the J end by 8 bases, with 17 bases between. Written as DNA, the CDR3 is TGCGCCAGCAGCTTGGTGGGCAGCCGTCTGATAGAAGCTTTCTTT. Its translation: CASSLVGSRLIEAFF.

As for this clone: Relative to the germline gene, one junction end is altered; a read error may explain this. The chain has TRBV10-3 and TRBJ2-3; 9 positions match TRBD2. This CDR3 has 14 residues. Germline V gene sequence: CDR1 ENHRY, CDR2 SYGVKD. CDR3 sequence: CATSSSGATDTQYF. CDR3 sequence (DNA): TGTGCCACCAGTTCTAGCGGGGCGACAGATACGCAGTATTTT.

The chain links TRBV19 to TRBJ2-2, with 8 bases aligning to TRBD1. Germline CDR1 is LNHDA and CDR2 is SQIVND (reference sequence). V shed 6 bases and J 6 bases; nucleotides not matched to a gene: 6. The CDR3 has 14 residues. CDR3 in amino acids: CASSAGGASGELFF. The DNA of the CDR3 is TGTGCCAGTAGCGCAGGGGGCGCGTCCGGGGAGCTGTTTTTT.

V and J are TRBV25-1 and TRBJ2-3; possible D gene TRBD1, 6 bases. Per germline, CDR1 MGHDK and CDR2 SYGVNS. V was pared by 2 bases and J by 5 bases, with 8 bases between. This CDR3 comprises 13 residues. CDR3 sequence: CASSEGDIDTQYF. CDR3 sequence (DNA): TGTGCCAGCAGTGAAGGGGACATAGATACGCAGTATTTT.

This CDR3 is CASSESITEAFF. In DNA, the CDR3 is TGCGCCAGCAGTGAAAGCATCACTGAAGCTTTCTTT. The chain employs TRBV10-2 and TRBJ1-1, with D hard to call. This CDR3 is 12 amino acids long. In germline, CDR1 is WSHSY, CDR2 SAAADI. Trimming removed 3 bases from V and 4 bases from J, with 6 bases in between.

CDR3 bases: TGTGCCAGCAGACAGTTAGCGGGAGGCTACGAGCAGTACTTC. Its translation: CASRQLAGGYEQYF. The chain has TRBV6-5 and TRBJ2-7, with 10 bases identical to TRBD2. The J segment lost 3 bases and the V segment lost 6 bases, leaving 5 bases of the junction unmatched. CDR1 MNHEY and CDR2 SVGAGI come from the germline V gene. This CDR3 is 14 amino acids long.